The source of this TCR beta chain is a study of graft-versus-host responses after intestinal transplantation. About this clone itself: Its cognate antigen is unknown.

The V gene's germline CDR1 is SGHTA and CDR2 FQGNSA. Trimming removed 1 base at V and 1 base at J, with 2 bases between. CDR3 length: 12 residues. TCRdb's copy holds only in-frame clones and misses some; the assay was immunoSEQ multiplex PCR. The sample lists about 110,000 clones, approximately 90% seen once, with about 0.2% in the top ten. This chain uses TRBV7-2 with TRBJ2-7; D unresolved. The clonotype comes from a human donor who was the organ donor for an intestinal transplant. This specimen consisted of unstimulated CD4+ T cells sorted from spleen or lymph node cells, obtained before transplant. The CDR3 region has the DNA TGTGCCAGCAGCTTAGGTTCCTACGAGCAGTACTTC. Protein sequence: CASSLGSYEQYF.